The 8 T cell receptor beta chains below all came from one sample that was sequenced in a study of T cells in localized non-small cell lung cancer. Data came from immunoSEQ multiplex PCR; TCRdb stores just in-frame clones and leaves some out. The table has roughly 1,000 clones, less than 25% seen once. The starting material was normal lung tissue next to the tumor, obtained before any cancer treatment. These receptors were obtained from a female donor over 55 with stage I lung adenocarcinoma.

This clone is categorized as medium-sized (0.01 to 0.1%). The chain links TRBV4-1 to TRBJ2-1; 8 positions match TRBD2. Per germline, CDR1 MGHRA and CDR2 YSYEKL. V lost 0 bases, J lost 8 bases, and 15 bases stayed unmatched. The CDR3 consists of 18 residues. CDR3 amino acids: CASSQDFLAAGGGYEQFF. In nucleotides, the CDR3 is TGCGCCAGCAGCCAAGATTTCCTAGCGGCCGGGGGGGGCTATGAGCAGTTCTTC.

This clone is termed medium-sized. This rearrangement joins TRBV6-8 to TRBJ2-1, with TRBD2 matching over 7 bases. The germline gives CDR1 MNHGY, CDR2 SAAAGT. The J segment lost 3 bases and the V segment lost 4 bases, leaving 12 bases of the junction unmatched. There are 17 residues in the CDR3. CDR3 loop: CASSLSIGSGNYNEQFF. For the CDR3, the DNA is TGTGCCAGCAGTTTGAGTATTGGGAGCGGGAACTACAATGAGCAGTTCTTC.

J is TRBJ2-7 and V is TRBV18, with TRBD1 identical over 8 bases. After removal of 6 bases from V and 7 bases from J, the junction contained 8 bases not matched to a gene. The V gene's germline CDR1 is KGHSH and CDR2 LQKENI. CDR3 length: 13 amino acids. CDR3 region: CASSEDRDGEQYF. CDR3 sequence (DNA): TGTGCCAGCTCTGAGGACAGGGATGGGGAGCAGTACTTC. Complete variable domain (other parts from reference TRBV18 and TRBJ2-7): NAGVMQNPRHLVRRRGQEARLRCSPMKGHSHVYWYRQLPEEGLKFMVYLQKENIIDESGMPKERFSAEFPKEGPSILRIQQVVRGDSAAYFCASSEDRDGEQYFGPGTRLTVT.

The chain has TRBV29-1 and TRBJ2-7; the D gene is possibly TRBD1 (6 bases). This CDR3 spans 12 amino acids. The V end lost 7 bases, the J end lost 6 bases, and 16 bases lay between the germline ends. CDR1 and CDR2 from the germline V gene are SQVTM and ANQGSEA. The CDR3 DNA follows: TGCAGCGCCGGACAGTTCAGGGCCGAGCAGTACTTC. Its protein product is CSAGQFRAEQYF.

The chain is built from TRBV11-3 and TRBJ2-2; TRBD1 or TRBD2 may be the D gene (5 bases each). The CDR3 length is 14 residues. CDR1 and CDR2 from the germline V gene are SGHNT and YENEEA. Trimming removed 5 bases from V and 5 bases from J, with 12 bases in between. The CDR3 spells CASSPGPLTGELFF. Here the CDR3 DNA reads TGTGCCAGCAGCCCGGGACCACTAACCGGGGAGCTGTTTTTT.

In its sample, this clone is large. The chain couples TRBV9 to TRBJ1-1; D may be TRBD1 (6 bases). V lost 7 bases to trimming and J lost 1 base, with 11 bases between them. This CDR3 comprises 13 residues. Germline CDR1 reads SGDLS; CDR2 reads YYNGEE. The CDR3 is CASEGQANTEAFF. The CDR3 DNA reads TGTGCCAGCGAGGGACAAGCGAACACTGAAGCTTTCTTT.

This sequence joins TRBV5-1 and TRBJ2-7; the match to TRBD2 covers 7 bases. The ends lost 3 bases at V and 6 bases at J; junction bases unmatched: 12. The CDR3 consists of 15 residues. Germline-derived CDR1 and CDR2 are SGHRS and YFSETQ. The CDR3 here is CASSSAGEGLSEQYF. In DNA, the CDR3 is TGCGCCAGCAGCTCGGCGGGGGAGGGCCTCTCCGAGCAGTACTTC.

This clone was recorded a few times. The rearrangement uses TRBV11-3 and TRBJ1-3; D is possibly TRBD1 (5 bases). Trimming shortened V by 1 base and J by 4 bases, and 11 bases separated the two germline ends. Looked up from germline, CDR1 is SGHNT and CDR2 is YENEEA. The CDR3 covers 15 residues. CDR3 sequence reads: CASSLVGGTGNTIYF. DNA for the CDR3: TGTGCCAGCAGCTTAGTCGGCGGGACCGGAAACACCATATATTTT.